The entry that follows covers one T cell receptor (beta chain) sequence. The sample comes from a study of control samples from healthy donors and cancer patients. TCRdb's copy holds only in-frame clones and misses some; the assay was immunoSEQ multiplex PCR. Here the sample spans around 80,000 clones, 85% to 90% being singletons. V shed 0 bases and J 0 bases; nucleotides not matched to a gene: 0. Germline V CDR1 and CDR2: KGHDR, SFDVKD. This CDR3 is built from 16 residues. The sample taken for sequencing was blood. The receptor was derived from a man aged 45-60 years in good health. The chain is built from TRBV24-1 and TRBJ2-3; 9 bases fit TRBD2. The chain's CDR3 is CATSDLAGGSTDTQYF. The CDR3 DNA sequence: TGTGCCACCAGTGATTTGGCGGGGGGGAGCACAGATACGCAGTATTTT.